This T cell receptor (beta chain) was obtained from a study of blood T cell repertoires in COVID-19. TCRdb's copy holds only in-frame clones and misses some; the assay was immunoSEQ multiplex PCR. The table shows 75,000 to 90,000 clones, with more than 80% occurring only once. After removal of 3 bases from V and 4 bases from J, the junction contained 9 bases not matched to a gene. The CDR3 totals 15 residues. The V gene's germline CDR1 is SGHRS and CDR2 YFSETQ. The sequenced sample was peripheral blood. The J gene is TRBJ1-1, the V gene TRBV5-1; TRBD1 aligns across 7 bases. The clonotype originates from a woman aged 65 to 85 with acute or convalescent COVID-19. The CDR3 DNA follows: TGCGCCAGCAGCTCCCGAGAGACAGGGCCCACTGAAGCTTTCTTT. Its translation: CASSSRETGPTEAFF.